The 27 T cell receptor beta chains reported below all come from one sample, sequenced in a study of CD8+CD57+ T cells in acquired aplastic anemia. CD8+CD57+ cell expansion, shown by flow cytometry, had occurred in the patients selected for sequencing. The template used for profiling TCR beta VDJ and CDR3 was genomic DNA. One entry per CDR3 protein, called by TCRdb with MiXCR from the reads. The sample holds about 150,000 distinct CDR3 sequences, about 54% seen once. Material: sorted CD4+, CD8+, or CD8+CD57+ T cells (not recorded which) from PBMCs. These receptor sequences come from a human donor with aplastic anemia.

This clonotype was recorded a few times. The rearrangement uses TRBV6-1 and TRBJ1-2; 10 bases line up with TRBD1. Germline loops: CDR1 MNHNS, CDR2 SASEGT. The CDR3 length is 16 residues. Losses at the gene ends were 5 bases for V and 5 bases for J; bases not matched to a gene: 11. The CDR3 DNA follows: TGTGCCAGCAGTTTGGGCCGGACAGGGGGTTTATATGGCTACACCTTC. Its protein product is CASSLGRTGGLYGYTF.

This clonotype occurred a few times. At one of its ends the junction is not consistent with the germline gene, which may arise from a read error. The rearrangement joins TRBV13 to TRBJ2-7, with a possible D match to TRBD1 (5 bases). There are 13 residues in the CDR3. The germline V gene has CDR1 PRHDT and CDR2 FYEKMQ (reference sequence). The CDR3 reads CASSPSRGREQSF. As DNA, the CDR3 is TGTGCCAGCAGCCCCAGTAGGGGTCGCGAGCAGTCCTTC.

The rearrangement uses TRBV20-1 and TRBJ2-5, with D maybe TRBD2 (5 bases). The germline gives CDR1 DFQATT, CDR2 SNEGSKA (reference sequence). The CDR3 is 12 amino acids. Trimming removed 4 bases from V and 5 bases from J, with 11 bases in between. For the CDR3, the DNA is TGCAGTGCTAAGACCCCGGGGGAGACCCAGTACTTC. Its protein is CSAKTPGETQYF.

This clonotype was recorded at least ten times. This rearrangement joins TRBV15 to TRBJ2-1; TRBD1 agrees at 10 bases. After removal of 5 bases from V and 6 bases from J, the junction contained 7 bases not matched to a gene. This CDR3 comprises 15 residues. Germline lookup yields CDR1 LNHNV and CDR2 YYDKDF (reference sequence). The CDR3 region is CATSGGTGDLNEQFF. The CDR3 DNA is TGTGCCACCAGCGGCGGGACAGGGGACCTCAATGAGCAGTTCTTC.

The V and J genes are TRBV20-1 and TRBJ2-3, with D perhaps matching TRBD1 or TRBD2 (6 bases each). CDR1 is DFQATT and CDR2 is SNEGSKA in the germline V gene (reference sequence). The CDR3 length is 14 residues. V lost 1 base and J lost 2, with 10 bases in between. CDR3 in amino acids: CSARVRGPTDTQYF. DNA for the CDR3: TGCAGTGCTAGAGTACGGGGGCCCACAGATACGCAGTATTTT.

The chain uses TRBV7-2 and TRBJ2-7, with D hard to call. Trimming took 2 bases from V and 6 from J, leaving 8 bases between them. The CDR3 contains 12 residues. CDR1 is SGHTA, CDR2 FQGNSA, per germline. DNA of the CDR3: TGTGCCAGCAGCTTACCCAGGAGCGAGCAGTACTTC. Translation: CASSLPRSEQYF. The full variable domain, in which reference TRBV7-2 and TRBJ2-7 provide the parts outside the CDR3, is GAGVSQSPSNKVTEKGKDVELRCDPISGHTALYWYRQSLGQGLEFLIYFQGNSAPDKSGLPSDRFSAERTGGSVSTLTIQRTQQEDSAVYLCASSLPRSEQYFGPGTRLTVT.

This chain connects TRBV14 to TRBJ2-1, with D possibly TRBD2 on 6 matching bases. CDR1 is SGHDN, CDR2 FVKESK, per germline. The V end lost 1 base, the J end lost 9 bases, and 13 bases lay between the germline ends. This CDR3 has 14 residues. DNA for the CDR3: TGTGCCAGCAGCCAAGGTGCGGGGTGGGGTGAGCAGTTCTTC. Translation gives CASSQGAGWGEQFF.

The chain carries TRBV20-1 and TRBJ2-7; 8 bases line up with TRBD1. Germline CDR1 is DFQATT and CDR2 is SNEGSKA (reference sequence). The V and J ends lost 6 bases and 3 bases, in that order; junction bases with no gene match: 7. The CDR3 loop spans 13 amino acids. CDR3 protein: CSARHTGGYEQYF. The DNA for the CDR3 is TGCAGTGCAAGACACACAGGGGGCTACGAGCAGTACTTC.

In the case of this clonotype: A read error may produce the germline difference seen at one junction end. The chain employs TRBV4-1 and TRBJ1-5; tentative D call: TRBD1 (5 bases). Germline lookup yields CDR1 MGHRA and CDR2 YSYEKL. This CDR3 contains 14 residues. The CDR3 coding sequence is TGCGCCAGCAGCAAGGGGACGGACAATCAGCCCCAGCACTTT. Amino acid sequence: CASSKGTDNQPQHF.

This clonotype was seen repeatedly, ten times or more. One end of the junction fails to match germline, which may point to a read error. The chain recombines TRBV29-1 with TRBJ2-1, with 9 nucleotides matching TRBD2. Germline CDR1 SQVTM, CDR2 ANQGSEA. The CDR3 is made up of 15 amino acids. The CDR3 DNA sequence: TGCAGCGTCGAAGATCCTAGCGGGGTGTACAATGAGCAGTTCTTC. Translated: CSVEDPSGVYNEQFF.

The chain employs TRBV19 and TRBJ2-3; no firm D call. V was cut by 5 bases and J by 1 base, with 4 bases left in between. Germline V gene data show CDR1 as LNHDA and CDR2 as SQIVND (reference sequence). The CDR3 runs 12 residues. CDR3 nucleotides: TGTGCCAGTAGTCAGGGCACAGATACGCAGTATTTT. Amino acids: CASSQGTDTQYF.

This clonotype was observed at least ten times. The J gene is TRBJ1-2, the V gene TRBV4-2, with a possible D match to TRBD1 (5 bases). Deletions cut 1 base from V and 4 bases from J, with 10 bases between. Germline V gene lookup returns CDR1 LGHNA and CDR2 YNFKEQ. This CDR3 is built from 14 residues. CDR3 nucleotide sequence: TGTGCCAGCAGCCAAGTGGGGGTGGGCTATGGCTACACCTTC. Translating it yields CASSQVGVGYGYTF.

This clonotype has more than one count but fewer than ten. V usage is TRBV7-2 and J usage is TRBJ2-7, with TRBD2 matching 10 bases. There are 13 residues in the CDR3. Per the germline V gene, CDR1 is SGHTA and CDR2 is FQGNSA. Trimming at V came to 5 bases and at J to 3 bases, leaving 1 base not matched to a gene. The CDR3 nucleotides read TGTGCCAGCAGCCGACTAGCGGGCTACGAGCAGTACTTC. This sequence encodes CASSRLAGYEQYF.

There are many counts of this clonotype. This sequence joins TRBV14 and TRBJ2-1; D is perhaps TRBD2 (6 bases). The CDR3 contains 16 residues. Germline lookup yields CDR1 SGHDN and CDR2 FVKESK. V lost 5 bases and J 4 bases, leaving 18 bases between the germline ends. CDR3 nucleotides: TGTGCCAGCAGCGTTAAAGCGGGCCCACCGTACAATGAGCAGTTCTTC. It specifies CASSVKAGPPYNEQFF.

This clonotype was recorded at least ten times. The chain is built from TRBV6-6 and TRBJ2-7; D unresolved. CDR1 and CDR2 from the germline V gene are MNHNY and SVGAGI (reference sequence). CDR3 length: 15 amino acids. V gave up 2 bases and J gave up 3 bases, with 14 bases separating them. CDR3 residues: CASSYDGVRNYEQYF. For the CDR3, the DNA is TGTGCCAGCAGTTACGACGGAGTGAGAAACTACGAGCAGTACTTC.

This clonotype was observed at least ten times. The CDR3 loop reads CASSVSSEQFF. In nucleotides, the CDR3 is TGTGCCAGCAGCGTGTCGAGTGAGCAGTTCTTC. This sequence joins TRBV9 and TRBJ2-1; D call uncertain. Germline CDR1 is SGDLS and CDR2 is YYNGEE. The CDR3 runs to 11 residues. V was clipped by 2 bases and J by 9 bases, with 6 bases between them.

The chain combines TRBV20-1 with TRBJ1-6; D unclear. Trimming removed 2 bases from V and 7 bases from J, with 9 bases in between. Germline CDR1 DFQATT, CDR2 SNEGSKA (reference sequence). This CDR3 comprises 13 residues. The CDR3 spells CSARTVENSPLHF. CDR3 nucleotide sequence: TGCAGTGCTAGAACCGTAGAGAATTCACCCCTCCACTTT.

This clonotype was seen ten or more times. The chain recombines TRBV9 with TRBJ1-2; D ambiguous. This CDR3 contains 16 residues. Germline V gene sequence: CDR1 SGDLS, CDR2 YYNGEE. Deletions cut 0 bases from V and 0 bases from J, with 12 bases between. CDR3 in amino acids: CASSVGGRPANYGYTF. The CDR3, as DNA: TGTGCCAGCAGCGTAGGCGGCAGACCCGCTAACTATGGCTACACCTTC. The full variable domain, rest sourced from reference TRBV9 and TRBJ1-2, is DSGVTQTPKHLITATGQRVTLRCSPRSGDLSVYWYQQSLDQGLQFLIQYYNGEERAKGNILERFSAQQFPDLHSELNLSSLELGDSALYFCASSVGGRPANYGYTFGSGTRLTVV.

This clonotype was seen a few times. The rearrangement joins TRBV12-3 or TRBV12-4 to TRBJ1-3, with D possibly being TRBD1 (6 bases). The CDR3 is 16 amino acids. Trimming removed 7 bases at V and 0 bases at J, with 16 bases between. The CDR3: CASTDWGGASGNTIYF. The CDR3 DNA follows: TGTGCCAGCACCGATTGGGGGGGGGCCTCTGGAAACACCATATATTTT.

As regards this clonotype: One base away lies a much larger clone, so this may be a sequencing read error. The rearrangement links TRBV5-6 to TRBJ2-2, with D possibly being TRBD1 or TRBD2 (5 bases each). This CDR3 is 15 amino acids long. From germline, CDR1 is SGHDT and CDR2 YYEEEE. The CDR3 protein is CASSLGGRGAGELLF. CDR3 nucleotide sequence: TGTGCCAGCAGCTTGGGGGGCCGAGGGGCCGGGGAGCTGCTTTTT. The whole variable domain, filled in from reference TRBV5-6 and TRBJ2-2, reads DAGVTQSPTHLIKTRGQQVTLRCSPKSGHDTVSWYQQALGQGPQFIFQYYEEEERQRGNFPDRFSGHQFPNYSSELNVNALLLGDSALYLCASSLGGRGAGELLFGEGSRLTVL.

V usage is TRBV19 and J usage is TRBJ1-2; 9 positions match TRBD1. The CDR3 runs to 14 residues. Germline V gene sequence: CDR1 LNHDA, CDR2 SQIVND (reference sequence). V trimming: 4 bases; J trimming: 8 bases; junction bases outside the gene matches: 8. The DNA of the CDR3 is TGTGCCAGTAGTACGCGGAGGGACAGGGTGGGCTACACCTTC. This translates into CASSTRRDRVGYTF.

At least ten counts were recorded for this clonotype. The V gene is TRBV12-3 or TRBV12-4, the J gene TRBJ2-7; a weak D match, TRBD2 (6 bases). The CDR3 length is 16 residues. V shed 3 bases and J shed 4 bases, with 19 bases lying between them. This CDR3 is CASSFGRRRGGYEQYF. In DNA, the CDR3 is TGTGCCAGCAGTTTTGGTCGGAGGAGGGGTGGGTACGAGCAGTACTTC.

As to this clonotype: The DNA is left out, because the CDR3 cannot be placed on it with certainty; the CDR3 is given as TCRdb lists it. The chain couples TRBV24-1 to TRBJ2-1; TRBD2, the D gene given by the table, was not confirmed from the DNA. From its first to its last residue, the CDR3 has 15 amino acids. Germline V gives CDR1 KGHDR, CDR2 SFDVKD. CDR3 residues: CATSGLVGGGTEEFF.

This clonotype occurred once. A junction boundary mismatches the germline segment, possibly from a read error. CDR3: CANSRQGDTQYF. DNA for the CDR3: TGTGCCAACAGTCGGCAGGGAGATACGCAGTATTTT. V is TRBV24-1 and J is TRBJ2-3, with D perhaps matching TRBD1 (5 bases). The CDR3 extends over 12 amino acids. Germline CDR1 is KGHDR and CDR2 is SFDVKD.

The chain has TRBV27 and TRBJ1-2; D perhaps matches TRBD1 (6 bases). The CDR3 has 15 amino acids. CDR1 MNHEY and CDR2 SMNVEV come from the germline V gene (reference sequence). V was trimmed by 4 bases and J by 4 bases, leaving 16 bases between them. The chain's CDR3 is CASSSLQGYGYGYTF. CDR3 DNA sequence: TGTGCCAGCAGTTCCCTACAGGGATATGGCTATGGCTACACCTTC.

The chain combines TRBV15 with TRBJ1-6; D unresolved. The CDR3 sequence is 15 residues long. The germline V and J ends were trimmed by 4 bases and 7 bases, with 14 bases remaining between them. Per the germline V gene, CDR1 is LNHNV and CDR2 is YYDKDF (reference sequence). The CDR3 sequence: CATSNAGSVNSPLHF. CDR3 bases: TGTGCCACCAGCAACGCCGGGTCCGTGAATTCACCCCTCCACTTT.

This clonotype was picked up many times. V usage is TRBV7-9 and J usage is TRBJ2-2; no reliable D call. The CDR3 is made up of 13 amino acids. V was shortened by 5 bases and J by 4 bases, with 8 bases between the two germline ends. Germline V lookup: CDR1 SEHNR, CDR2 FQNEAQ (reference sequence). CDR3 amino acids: CASSHNPTGELFF. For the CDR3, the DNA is TGTGCCAGCAGCCACAACCCCACCGGGGAGCTGTTTTTT.